Listed here are 21 T cell receptor beta chains from one sample, sequenced in a study of sequential checkpoint blockade in melanoma. Measured with immunoSEQ multiplex PCR; TCRdb has only the in-frame clones, and not every one. The profile shows 20,000 to 25,000 clones, roughly 75% of them singletons. The treatment: randomized to nivolumab then ipilimumab (arm A) or the reverse (arm B). Sequencing used CD8+ T cells sorted from blood (inferred from file names), obtained from a patient given nivolumab and ipilimumab in sequence. The receptors originated from a human donor with melanoma.

This chain uses TRBV10-2 with TRBJ2-5; 8 bases align to TRBD2. V shed 6 bases and J 0 bases; nucleotides not matched to a gene: 9. Per the germline V gene, CDR1 is WSHSY and CDR2 is SAAADI. This CDR3 has 16 residues. The CDR3: CASRPGTSQYQETQYF. The CDR3 DNA reads TGCGCCAGCAGGCCAGGGACTAGTCAGTACCAAGAGACCCAGTACTTC.

V usage is TRBV2 and J usage is TRBJ1-1; D uncertain. The CDR3 spans 13 residues. Germline assignment: CDR1 SNHLY and CDR2 FYNNEI. With 7 bases removed from V and 3 bases from J, the gap between germline ends came to 12 bases. CDR3 DNA sequence: TGTGCCAGCAACGAGGGAGGAGACACTGAAGCTTTCTTT. It translates to CASNEGGDTEAFF.

This clone has a handful of counts. The rearrangement joins TRBV2 to TRBJ2-7; 10 positions agree with TRBD1. The CDR3 covers 15 residues. Germline CDR1 reads SNHLY; CDR2 reads FYNNEI. After removal of 5 bases from V and 5 bases from J, the junction contained 9 bases not matched to a gene. The CDR3, as DNA: TGTGCCAGCAGTAATCCCGGGACAGGGGACGACGAGCAGTACTTC. It specifies CASSNPGTGDDEQYF.

V gene TRBV5-6 combines with J gene TRBJ1-1; D uncertain. Trimming took off 0 bases at V and 5 bases at J, with 5 bases between the two ends. Looked up from germline, CDR1 is SGHDT and CDR2 is YYEEEE. The CDR3 length is 12 residues. CDR3 bases: TGTGCCAGCAGCTTGGTGGCAACTGAAGCTTTCTTT. Translated, it gives CASSLVATEAFF.

The chain carries TRBV27 and TRBJ1-1; D is perhaps TRBD1 (6 bases). Germline V lookup: CDR1 MNHEY, CDR2 SMNVEV (reference sequence). The V end was cut by 6 bases, the J end by 2 bases, with 22 bases between. The CDR3 has 17 residues. The CDR3 spells CASSPSGDSPVNTEAFF. In DNA form, the CDR3 reads TGTGCCAGCAGCCCGTCAGGGGATTCACCAGTCAACACTGAAGCTTTCTTT.

The rearrangement links TRBV27 to TRBJ1-5; 12 nucleotides line up with TRBD1. Germline CDR1 and CDR2: MNHEY and SMNVEV (reference sequence). With 8 bases clipped from V and 6 bases from J, the junction kept 8 bases outside the gene matches. The CDR3 has 15 amino acids. In nucleotides, the CDR3 is TGTGCCAGCGGCTCCGGGACAGGGGGCGGTCAGCCCCAGCATTTT. Protein: CASGSGTGGGQPQHF.

This chain joins TRBV5-6 and TRBJ2-5; 9 bases align to TRBD1. Germline CDR1 reads SGHDT; CDR2 reads YYEEEE. The CDR3 extends over 16 amino acids. Losses at the gene ends were 4 bases for V and 6 bases for J; bases not matched to a gene: 13. The DNA for the CDR3 is TGTGCCAGCAGCCCGGCCCCCGGGACAGGGAGGCAGACCCAGTACTTC. Its translation: CASSPAPGTGRQTQYF.

The chain employs TRBV9 and TRBJ2-1; 9 bases line up with TRBD1. Germline lookup yields CDR1 SGDLS and CDR2 YYNGEE. Trimming removed 7 bases from V and 6 bases from J; junction bases left unmatched: 2. This CDR3 is 12 amino acids long. This chain's CDR3 is CASGTGSNEQFF. CDR3 bases: TGTGCCAGCGGGACAGGGTCCAATGAGCAGTTCTTC.

The chain links TRBV4-1 to TRBJ1-2, with TRBD1 as a possible D gene (6 bases). The CDR3 extends over 14 amino acids. CDR1 MGHRA and CDR2 YSYEKL come from the germline V gene. V was clipped by 0 bases and J by 9 bases, with 14 bases between them. The CDR3 loop is CASSQDWAGESYTF. The CDR3 nucleotides are TGCGCCAGCAGCCAAGATTGGGCAGGGGAGAGCTACACCTTC.

This clone has a handful of counts. J is TRBJ2-5 and V is TRBV13, with TRBD1 matching over 7 bases. Germline CDR1 is PRHDT and CDR2 is FYEKMQ (reference sequence). V trimming: 5 bases; J trimming: 2 bases; junction bases outside the gene matches: 5. The CDR3 runs to 14 residues. CDR3: CASSLSGQQETQYF. CDR3 DNA sequence: TGTGCCAGCAGCCTATCGGGACAGCAAGAGACCCAGTACTTC.

The chain couples TRBV7-9 to TRBJ1-2; 7 nucleotides align to TRBD1. This CDR3 region has 15 residues. Unmatched junction bases numbered 8, after V lost 5 bases and J lost 2 bases. The V gene's germline CDR1 is SEHNR and CDR2 FQNEAQ (reference sequence). The CDR3: CASSPEQGWNYGYTF. CDR3 DNA: TGTGCCAGCAGCCCAGAACAGGGGTGGAACTATGGCTACACCTTC.

By proportion, this clone is medium-sized. This chain uses TRBV21-1 with TRBJ1-2; the table's TRBD1 call for D was not verified on the DNA. TRBV21-1 counts as a pseudogene. The CDR3 has 11 amino acids. The CDR3 here is CASTHGQGDTF. DNA for the CDR3: TGTGCCAGCACCCATGGACAGGGGGACACCTTC.

The V call is TRBV19, the J call TRBJ1-2; no definite D call. Between the trimmed V and J ends, which lost 6 bases and 5 bases, there was a span of 22 bases. CDR1 is LNHDA, CDR2 SQIVND, per germline (reference sequence). The CDR3 consists of 16 residues. The DNA for the CDR3 is TGTGCCAGTAGATGGGGAGTGGGGTCAGATTCTTATGGCTACACCTTC. This sequence encodes CASRWGVGSDSYGYTF.

The chain links TRBV27 to TRBJ2-7; 9 nucleotides agree with TRBD1. The trim removed 3 bases at V and 5 bases at J, leaving 8 bases unmatched. CDR1 MNHEY and CDR2 SMNVEV come from the germline V gene (reference sequence). This CDR3 has 15 residues. The CDR3 nucleotides are TGTGCCAGCAGTTTTGTCGGGACAGGGTATCACGAGCAGTACTTC. Encoded protein: CASSFVGTGYHEQYF.

The chain combines TRBV7-9 with TRBJ2-2; D is unresolved. The CDR3 contains 15 residues. V was pared by 2 bases and J by 4 bases, with 11 bases between. Germline V gives CDR1 SEHNR, CDR2 FQNEAQ (reference sequence). This chain's CDR3 is CASSLLSILTGELFF. The CDR3 nucleotides are TGTGCCAGCAGCTTATTATCGATACTCACCGGGGAGCTGTTTTTT.

The rearrangement links TRBV4-3 to TRBJ1-1; tentative D call: TRBD1 (6 bases). The V end was cut by 3 bases, the J end by 1 base, with 9 bases between. The CDR3 totals 14 residues. Germline CDR1 LGHNA, CDR2 YSLEER. CDR3 DNA sequence: TGCGCCAGCAGCCAGGACAGTCGGAACACTGAAGCTTTCTTT. Amino acid sequence: CASSQDSRNTEAFF.

This chain connects TRBV11-2 to TRBJ1-2, with 9 bases that match TRBD1. V lost 5 bases to trimming and J lost 6 bases; unmatched junction nucleotides: 13. Germline-derived CDR1 and CDR2 are SGHAT and FQNNGV. The CDR3 has 16 residues. DNA for the CDR3: TGTGCCAGCAGCCAACCCGGACAGGGGATGGTCGATGGCTACACCTTC. Translation: CASSQPGQGMVDGYTF.

This clone appeared a few times. The chain uses TRBV6-8 and TRBJ2-7, with 7 bases matching TRBD1. This CDR3 region has 13 residues. Germline V gene data show CDR1 as MNHGY and CDR2 as SAAAGT. V lost 4 bases to trimming and J lost 2 bases; unmatched junction nucleotides: 2. The CDR3 sequence is CASSWTGTYEQYV. Here the CDR3 DNA reads TGTGCCAGCAGTTGGACAGGTACCTACGAGCAGTACGTC.

There are a few counts of this clone. V is TRBV11-2 and J is TRBJ1-1; 9 positions agree with TRBD1. V trimming: 5 bases; J trimming: 6 bases; junction bases outside the gene matches: 7. CDR1 SGHAT and CDR2 FQNNGV come from the germline V gene. This CDR3 comprises 14 residues. DNA of the CDR3: TGTGCCAGCAGCCGCGCCGGGACAGGGCCTGAAGCTTTCTTT. This translates into CASSRAGTGPEAFF.

The CDR3 sequence is CASSLFGAKNIQYF. In DNA form, the CDR3 reads TGTGCCAGTAGTCTGTTCGGGGCCAAAAACATTCAGTACTTC. The rearrangement joins TRBV19 to TRBJ2-4; D unresolved. The CDR3 is made up of 14 amino acids. V shed 5 bases and J shed 1 base, with 9 bases lying between them. Germline V gives CDR1 LNHDA, CDR2 SQIVND (reference sequence).

The CDR3 region is CASSSRLAGGAYEQYF. DNA for the CDR3: TGTGCCAGCAGCTCACGACTAGCGGGGGGGGCCTACGAGCAGTACTTC. This chain uses TRBV11-2 with TRBJ2-7; 14 positions match TRBD2. Germline V gene sequence: CDR1 SGHAT, CDR2 FQNNGV. The CDR3 loop spans 16 amino acids. The junction had 4 bases not matched to a gene; V was cut back by 4 bases and J by 2 bases. The whole variable domain, remainder taken from reference TRBV11-2 and TRBJ2-7, is EAGVAQSPRYKIIEKRQSVAFWCNPISGHATLYWYQQILGQGPKLLIQFQNNGVVDDSQLPKDRFSAERLKGVDSTLKIQPAKLEDSAVYLCASSSRLAGGAYEQYFGPGTRLTVT.